Shown below are 8 T cell receptor beta chains from a single sample sequenced in a study of T-cell memory formation after mild COVID-19. TCRdb analysed the 5' RACE reads with MiXCR anew, one entry per CDR3 protein. The sample has around 300,000 distinct CDR3 sequences, 13% seen once; the top ten hold 20% to 25%. The sample consisted of PBMCs or a T cell subset sorted from them (not recorded which). The receptors were sampled from a man aged 18 to 29 who had mild COVID-19 (a few samples of this study predate the infection). Cell type and time point are not known.

The rearrangement uses TRBV9 and TRBJ1-1; tentatively, D is TRBD1 (5 bases). Per germline, CDR1 SGDLS and CDR2 YYNGEE. The CDR3 is 16 amino acids. Trimming pared 1 base from V and 2 bases from J, leaving 15 bases between. The CDR3 DNA reads as TGTGCCAGCAGCGTATTAGGCGGGGGAACCAACACTGAAGCTTTCTTT. Translating gives CASSVLGGGTNTEAFF.

This clonotype was found a few times. This chain links TRBV7-3 with TRBJ1-2; D possibly corresponds to TRBD1 (5 bases). Germline values: CDR1 SGHTA, CDR2 FQGTGA. This CDR3 region has 16 residues. V lost 1 base and J 2 bases, leaving 14 bases between the germline ends. In nucleotides, the CDR3 is TGTGCCAGCAGCTTAATTAGGCAGGGTGGAAACTATGGCTACACCTTC. Residues: CASSLIRQGGNYGYTF.

This clonotype was found a few times. The chain carries TRBV7-3 and TRBJ1-1; D is unresolved. The length of the CDR3 is 13 residues. With 5 bases removed from V and 8 bases from J, the gap between germline ends came to 15 bases. Per the germline V gene, CDR1 is SGHTA and CDR2 is FQGTGA. CDR3 sequence: CASSPSEAREAFF. The CDR3 nucleotides read TGTGCCAGCAGCCCCTCGGAAGCACGCGAAGCTTTCTTT.

The rearrangement uses TRBV20-1 and TRBJ2-1; D gene ambiguous. Trimming removed 5 bases at V and 5 bases at J, with 4 bases between. Germline V gene lookup returns CDR1 DFQATT and CDR2 SNEGSKA (reference sequence). The length of the CDR3 is 10 residues. CDR3 coding DNA: TGCAGTGCTCCTGACAATGAGCAGTTCTTC. It yields the protein CSAPDNEQFF.

This clonotype was counted many times. The rearrangement joins TRBV3-1 to TRBJ2-5; D might be TRBD2 (5 bases). Germline CDR1 and CDR2: LGHDT and YNNKEL (reference sequence). The V and J ends lost 3 bases and 4 bases respectively, with 6 bases between them. The CDR3 has 12 residues. CDR3 loop: CASSHRGETQYF. The CDR3 region has the DNA TGTGCCAGCAGCCACCGGGGAGAGACCCAGTACTTC.

The chain employs TRBV4-2 and TRBJ2-3; D is unclear. The germline gives CDR1 LGHNA, CDR2 YNFKEQ. The CDR3 runs to 15 residues. Trimming took off 1 base at V and 6 bases at J, with 14 bases between the two ends. The CDR3 nucleotides read TGTGCCAGCAGCCAAGTCACCCCGGGTCTGGATACGCAGTATTTT. Protein product: CASSQVTPGLDTQYF.

This clonotype was seen more than once but under ten times. The chain uses TRBV5-1 and TRBJ2-7, with D perhaps matching TRBD2 (5 bases). The ends were cut back, 0 bases at V and 9 bases at J, with 13 bases in the middle. Germline CDR1 and CDR2: SGHRS and YFSETQ. The CDR3 runs to 13 residues. CDR3 protein: CASSLVPSAGQYV. The CDR3 DNA is TGCGCCAGCAGCTTGGTACCTTCGGCGGGGCAGTACGTC.

The sample holds many counts of this clonotype. This chain connects TRBV7-2 to TRBJ2-7; no definite D call. CDR1 and CDR2 (germline): SGHTA, FQGNSA. V was clipped by 5 bases and J by 2 bases, with 7 bases between them. The CDR3 extends over 12 amino acids. The CDR3 spells CASSDFPYEQYF. As DNA, the CDR3 is TGTGCCAGCAGCGACTTCCCCTACGAGCAGTACTTC.